Below are 10 T cell receptor beta chains sequenced from a single sample in a study of radiotherapy plus CTLA-4 blockade in lung cancer. Sequencing used immunoSEQ multiplex PCR; TCRdb keeps in-frame clones, though not all of them. This sample yields about 28,000 clones, of which around 80% are seen a single time; roughly 17% belongs to the top ten. The source was peripheral blood, collected from a patient treated with radiotherapy plus ipilimumab. These receptor sequences come from a human donor with non-small cell lung cancer that progressed on radiotherapy plus ipilimumab.

This chain uses TRBV9 with TRBJ1-2; 7 bases agree with TRBD1. The length of the CDR3 is 15 residues. Germline V lookup: CDR1 SGDLS, CDR2 YYNGEE. Trimming removed 4 bases from V and 3 bases from J; junction bases left unmatched: 9. The CDR3 DNA reads as TGTGCCAGCAGCCTGACGGACAGGTCTTACTATGGCTACACCTTC. The encoded protein is CASSLTDRSYYGYTF.

This rearrangement joins TRBV27 to TRBJ1-4; D might be TRBD1 (5 bases). The germline gives CDR1 MNHEY, CDR2 SMNVEV (reference sequence). V was trimmed by 7 bases and J by 5 bases, leaving 14 bases between them. The CDR3 contains 14 residues. CDR3 amino acids: CASKQTRGNEKLFF. The CDR3 DNA is TGTGCCAGCAAACAGACACGGGGGAATGAAAAACTGTTTTTT.

This clone was seen a handful of times. The rearrangement joins TRBV19 to TRBJ2-2, with TRBD2 identical over 11 bases. Germline-derived CDR1 and CDR2 are LNHDA and SQIVND (reference sequence). The CDR3 is made up of 15 amino acids. Trimming cost V 5 bases and J 2 bases; bases outside gene matches: 1. The CDR3 DNA is TGTGCCAGTAGTGGGACTAGCGGCAACACCGGGGAGCTGTTTTTT. Its protein is CASSGTSGNTGELFF.

The J gene is TRBJ1-5, the V gene TRBV4-1; D is unclear. The CDR3 spans 16 residues. V gave up 1 base and J gave up 2 bases, with 12 bases separating them. CDR1 is MGHRA, CDR2 YSYEKL, per germline. CDR3 nucleotides: TGCGCCAGCAGCCAAGGGGTAACGAGGGGCAATCAGCCCCAGCATTTT. Translation gives CASSQGVTRGNQPQHF.

The chain carries TRBV7-9 and TRBJ1-1; D not resolved. Trimming stripped 4 bases from V and 1 base from J, with 10 bases between. CDR1 and CDR2 from the germline V gene are SEHNR and FQNEAQ (reference sequence). CDR3 length: 14 amino acids. The chain's CDR3 is CASSSSDSNTEAFF. The CDR3 coding sequence is TGTGCCAGCAGCTCCTCGGACTCGAACACTGAAGCTTTCTTT.

The chain is built from TRBV7-9 and TRBJ1-4; D call uncertain. Germline V CDR1 and CDR2: SEHNR, FQNEAQ (reference sequence). V was clipped by 5 bases and J by 5 bases, with 12 bases between them. The CDR3 is 14 residues long. For the CDR3, the DNA is TGTGCCAGCAGCAACGGCCGCGAAAATGAAAAACTGTTTTTT. It specifies CASSNGRENEKLFF.

This clone showed up just a few times. V is TRBV18 and J is TRBJ2-2; 11 bases align to TRBD2. The J segment lost 5 bases and the V segment lost 4 bases, leaving 6 bases of the junction unmatched. In germline, CDR1 is KGHSH, CDR2 LQKENI. CDR3 size: 16 residues. The CDR3 protein is CASSLATSGMTGELFF. For the CDR3, the DNA is TGTGCCAGCTCACTCGCGACTAGCGGGATGACCGGGGAGCTGTTTTTT. Using reference TRBV18 and TRBJ2-2 for the parts outside the CDR3, the full variable domain is NAGVMQNPRHLVRRRGQEARLRCSPMKGHSHVYWYRQLPEEGLKFMVYLQKENIIDESGMPKERFSAEFPKEGPSILRIQQVVRGDSAAYFCASSLATSGMTGELFFGEGSRLTVL.

This clone was found a few times. The rearrangement uses TRBV27 and TRBJ2-2, with TRBD2 matching over 10 bases. Germline V gene sequence: CDR1 MNHEY, CDR2 SMNVEV (reference sequence). Losses at the gene ends were 5 bases for V and 5 bases for J; bases not matched to a gene: 5. The length of the CDR3 is 15 residues. The CDR3 DNA is TGTGCCAGCAGTCCGGGACTAGCGAGTACCGGGGAGCTGTTTTTT. Translation gives CASSPGLASTGELFF.

This clone was seen once. V is TRBV2 and J is TRBJ2-2; TRBD2 aligns across 11 bases. The CDR3 contains 15 residues. The J segment lost 4 bases and the V segment lost 7 bases, leaving 5 bases of the junction unmatched. The germline V gene encodes CDR1 SNHLY and CDR2 FYNNEI. This CDR3 is CASTGTSGSTGELFF. The CDR3 nucleotides read TGTGCCAGCACCGGGACTAGCGGTTCCACCGGGGAGCTGTTTTTT. Looking up the rest from reference TRBV2 and TRBJ2-2 gives the full variable domain: EPEVTQTPSHQVTQMGQEVILRCVPISNHLYFYWYRQILGQKVEFLVSFYNNEISEKSEIFDDQFSVERPDGSNFTLKIRSTKLEDSAMYFCASTGTSGSTGELFFGEGSRLTVL.

This rearrangement joins TRBV7-3 to TRBJ2-1, with 10 bases matching TRBD2. The CDR3 runs to 14 residues. V lost 3 bases and J lost 8; bases outside the gene matches: 4. Germline V gene sequence: CDR1 SGHTA, CDR2 FQGTGA. The CDR3 sequence is CASSLSSGSYEQFF. In DNA, the CDR3 is TGTGCCAGCAGCTTGTCTAGCGGGAGTTATGAGCAGTTCTTC. Filled out from reference TRBV7-3 and TRBJ2-1, the complete variable domain reads GAGVSQTPSNKVTEKGKYVELRCDPISGHTALYWYRQSLGQGPEFLIYFQGTGAADDSGLPNDRFFAVRPEGSVSTLKIQRTERGDSAVYLCASSLSSGSYEQFFGPGTRLTVL.